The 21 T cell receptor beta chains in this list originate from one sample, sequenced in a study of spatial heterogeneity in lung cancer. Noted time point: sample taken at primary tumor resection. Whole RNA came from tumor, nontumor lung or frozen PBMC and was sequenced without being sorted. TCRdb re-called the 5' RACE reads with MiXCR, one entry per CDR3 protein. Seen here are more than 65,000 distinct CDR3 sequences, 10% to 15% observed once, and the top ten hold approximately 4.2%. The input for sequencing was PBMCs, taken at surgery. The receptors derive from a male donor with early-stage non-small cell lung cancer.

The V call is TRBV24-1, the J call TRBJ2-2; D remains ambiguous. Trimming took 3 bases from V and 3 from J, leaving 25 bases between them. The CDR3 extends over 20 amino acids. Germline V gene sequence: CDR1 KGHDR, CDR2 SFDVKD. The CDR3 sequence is CATSDRLGKGRPCDTGELFF. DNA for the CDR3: TGTGCCACCAGTGATCGACTGGGTAAAGGGCGGCCCTGCGACACCGGGGAGCTGTTTTTT.

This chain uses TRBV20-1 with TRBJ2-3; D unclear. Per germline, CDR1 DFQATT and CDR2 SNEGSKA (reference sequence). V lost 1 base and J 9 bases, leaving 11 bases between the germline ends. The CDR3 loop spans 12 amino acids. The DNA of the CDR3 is TGCAGTGCTAGAGCCCCCGGGCTGACGCAGTATTTT. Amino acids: CSARAPGLTQYF.

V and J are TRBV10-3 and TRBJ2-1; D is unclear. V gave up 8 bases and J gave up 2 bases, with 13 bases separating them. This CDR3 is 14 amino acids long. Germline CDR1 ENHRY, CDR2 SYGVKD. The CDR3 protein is CAIARKGAYNEQFF. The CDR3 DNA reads TGTGCCATCGCGCGGAAAGGCGCCTACAATGAGCAGTTCTTC.

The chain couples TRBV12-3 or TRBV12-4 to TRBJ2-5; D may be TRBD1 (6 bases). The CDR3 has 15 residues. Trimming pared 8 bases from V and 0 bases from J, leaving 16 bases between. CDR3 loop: CASGLVDRYQETQYF. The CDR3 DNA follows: TGTGCCAGCGGGCTAGTAGACAGGTACCAAGAGACCCAGTACTTC.

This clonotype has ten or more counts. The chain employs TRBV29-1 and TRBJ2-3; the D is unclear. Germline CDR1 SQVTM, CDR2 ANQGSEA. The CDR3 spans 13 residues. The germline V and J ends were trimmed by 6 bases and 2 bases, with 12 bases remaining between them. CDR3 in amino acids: CSVSPSPTDTQYF. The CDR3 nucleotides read TGCAGCGTCAGTCCAAGCCCCACAGATACGCAGTATTTT.

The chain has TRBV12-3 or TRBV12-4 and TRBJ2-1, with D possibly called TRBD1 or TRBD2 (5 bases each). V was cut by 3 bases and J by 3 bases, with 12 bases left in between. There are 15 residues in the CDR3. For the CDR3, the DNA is TGTGCCAGCAGTTTCGGGACGGGCCGCTACAATGAGCAGTTCTTC. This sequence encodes CASSFGTGRYNEQFF.

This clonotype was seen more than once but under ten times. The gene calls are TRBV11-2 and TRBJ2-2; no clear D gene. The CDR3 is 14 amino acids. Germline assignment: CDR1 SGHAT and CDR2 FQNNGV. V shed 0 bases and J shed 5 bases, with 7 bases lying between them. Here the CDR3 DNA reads TGTGCCAGCAGCTTAGATTACACAACCGGGGAGCTGTTTTTT. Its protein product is CASSLDYTTGELFF.

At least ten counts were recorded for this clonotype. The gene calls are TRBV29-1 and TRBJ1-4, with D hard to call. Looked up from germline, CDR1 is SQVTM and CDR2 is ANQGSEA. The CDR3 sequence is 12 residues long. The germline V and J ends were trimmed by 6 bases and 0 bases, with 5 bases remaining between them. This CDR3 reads CSVFATNEKLFF. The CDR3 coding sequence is TGCAGCGTGTTCGCAACTAATGAAAAACTGTTTTTT.

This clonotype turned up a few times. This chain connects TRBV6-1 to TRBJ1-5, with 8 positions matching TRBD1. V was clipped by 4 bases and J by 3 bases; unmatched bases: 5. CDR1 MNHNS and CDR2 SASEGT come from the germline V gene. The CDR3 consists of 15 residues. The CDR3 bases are TGTGCCAGCAGTGGTGGACAGGGTTCCAATCAGCCCCAGCATTTT. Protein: CASSGGQGSNQPQHF.

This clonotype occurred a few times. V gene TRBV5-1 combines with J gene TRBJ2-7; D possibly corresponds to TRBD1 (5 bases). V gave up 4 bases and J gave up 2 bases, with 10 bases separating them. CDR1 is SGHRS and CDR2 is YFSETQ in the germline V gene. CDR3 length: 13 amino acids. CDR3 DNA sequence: TGCGCCAGCAGCCCGACAGCAACCTACGAGCAGTACTTC. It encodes CASSPTATYEQYF.

The CDR3 spells CASNPDSTTGSNQPQHF. The DNA of the CDR3 is TGTGCCAGTAACCCGGACTCGACCACAGGTAGCAATCAGCCCCAGCATTTT. The chain recombines TRBV19 with TRBJ1-5; perhaps TRBD1 as D (5 bases). The CDR3 runs to 17 residues. Trimming left V 7 bases short and J 0 bases short, with 19 bases between. Germline CDR1 reads LNHDA; CDR2 reads SQIVND (reference sequence).

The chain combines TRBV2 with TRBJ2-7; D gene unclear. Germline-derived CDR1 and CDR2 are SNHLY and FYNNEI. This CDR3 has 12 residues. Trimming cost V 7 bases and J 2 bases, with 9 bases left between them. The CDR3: CASTEGPYEQYF. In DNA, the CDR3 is TGTGCCAGCACCGAAGGGCCCTACGAGCAGTACTTC.

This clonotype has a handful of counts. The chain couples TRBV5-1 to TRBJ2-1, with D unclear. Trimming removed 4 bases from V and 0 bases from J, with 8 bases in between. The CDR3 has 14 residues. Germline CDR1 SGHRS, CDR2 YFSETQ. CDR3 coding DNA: TGCGCCAGCAGCGACACCAACTCCTACAATGAGCAGTTCTTC. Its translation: CASSDTNSYNEQFF.

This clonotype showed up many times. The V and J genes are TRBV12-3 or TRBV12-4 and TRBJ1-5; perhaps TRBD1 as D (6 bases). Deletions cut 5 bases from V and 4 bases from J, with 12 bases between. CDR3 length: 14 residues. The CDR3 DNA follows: TGTGCCAGCAGTCAGGGGTACCCTAATCAGCCCCAGCATTTT. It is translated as CASSQGYPNQPQHF.

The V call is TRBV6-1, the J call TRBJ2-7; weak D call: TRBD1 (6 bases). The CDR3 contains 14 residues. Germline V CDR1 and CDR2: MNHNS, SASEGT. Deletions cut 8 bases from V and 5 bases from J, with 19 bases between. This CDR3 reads CASQNRVFRDEQYF. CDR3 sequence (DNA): TGTGCCAGCCAAAACAGGGTATTCAGAGACGAGCAGTACTTC.

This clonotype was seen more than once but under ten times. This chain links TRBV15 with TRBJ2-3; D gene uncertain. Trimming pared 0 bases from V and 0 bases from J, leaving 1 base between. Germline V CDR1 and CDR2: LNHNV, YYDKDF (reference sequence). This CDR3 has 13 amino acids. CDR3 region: CATSRDSTDTQYF. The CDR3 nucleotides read TGTGCCACCAGCAGAGATAGCACAGATACGCAGTATTTT.

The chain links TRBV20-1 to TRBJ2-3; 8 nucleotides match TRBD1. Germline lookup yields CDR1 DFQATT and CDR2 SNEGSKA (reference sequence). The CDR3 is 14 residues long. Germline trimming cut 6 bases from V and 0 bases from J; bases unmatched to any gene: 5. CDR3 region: CSALGQGSTDTQYF. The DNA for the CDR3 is TGCAGTGCACTAGGACAGGGAAGCACAGATACGCAGTATTTT.

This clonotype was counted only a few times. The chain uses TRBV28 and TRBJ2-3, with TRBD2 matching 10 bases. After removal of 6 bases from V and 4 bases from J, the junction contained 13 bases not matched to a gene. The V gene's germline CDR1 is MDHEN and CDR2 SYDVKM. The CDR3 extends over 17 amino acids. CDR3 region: CASSPAGGPFDADTQYF. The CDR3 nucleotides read TGTGCCAGCAGCCCAGCGGGGGGGCCATTCGATGCAGATACGCAGTATTTT.

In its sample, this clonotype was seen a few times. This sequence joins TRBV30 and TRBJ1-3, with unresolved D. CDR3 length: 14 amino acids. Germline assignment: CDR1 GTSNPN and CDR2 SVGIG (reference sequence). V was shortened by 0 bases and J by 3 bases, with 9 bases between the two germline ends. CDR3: CAWSVRANGNTIYF. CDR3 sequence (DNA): TGTGCCTGGAGTGTGAGGGCGAATGGAAACACCATATATTTT. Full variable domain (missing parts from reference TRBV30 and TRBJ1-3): SQTIHQWPATLVQPVGSPLSLECTVEGTSNPNLYWYRQAAGRGLQLLFYSVGIGQISSEVPQNLSASRPQDRQFILSSKKLLLSDSGFYLCAWSVRANGNTIYFGEGSWLTVV.

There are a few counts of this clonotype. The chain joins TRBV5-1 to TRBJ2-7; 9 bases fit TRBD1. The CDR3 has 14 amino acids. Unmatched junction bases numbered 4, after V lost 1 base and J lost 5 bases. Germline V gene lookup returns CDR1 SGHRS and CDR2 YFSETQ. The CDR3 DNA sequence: TGCGCCAGCAGCTTGACAGGGGGCAAGGACGAGCAGTACTTC. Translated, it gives CASSLTGGKDEQYF.

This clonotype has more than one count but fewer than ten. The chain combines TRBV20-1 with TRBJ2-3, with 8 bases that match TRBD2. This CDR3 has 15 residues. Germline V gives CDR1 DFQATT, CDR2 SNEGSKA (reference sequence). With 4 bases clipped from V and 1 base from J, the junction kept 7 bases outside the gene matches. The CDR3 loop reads CSATGASGRTDTQYF. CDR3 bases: TGCAGTGCTACCGGGGCTAGCGGGCGCACAGATACGCAGTATTTT.